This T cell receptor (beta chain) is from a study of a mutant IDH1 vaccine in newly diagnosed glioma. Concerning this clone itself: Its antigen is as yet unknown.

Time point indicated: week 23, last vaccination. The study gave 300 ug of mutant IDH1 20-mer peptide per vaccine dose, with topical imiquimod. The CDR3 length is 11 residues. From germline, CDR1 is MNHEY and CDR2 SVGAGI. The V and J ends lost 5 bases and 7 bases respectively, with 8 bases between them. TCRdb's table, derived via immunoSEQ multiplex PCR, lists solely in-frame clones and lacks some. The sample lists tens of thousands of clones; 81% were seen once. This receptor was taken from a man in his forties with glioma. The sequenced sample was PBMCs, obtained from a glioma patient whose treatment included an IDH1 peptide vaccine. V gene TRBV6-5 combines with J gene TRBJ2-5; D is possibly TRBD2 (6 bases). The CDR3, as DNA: TGTGCCAGCAGTGGTAGCGGGACCCAGTACTTC. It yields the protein CASSGSGTQYF.